The clone carrying this T cell receptor (beta chain) was counted only a few times. Its antigen is currently unknown. These data are taken from a study of T cells in Graves' hyperthyroidism and ophthalmopathy. Looking at the study overall: Any treatment followed the collection of peripheral blood at initial diagnosis. Study observations and caveats: Most clonotypes that expanded in the thyroid above 0.001 also showed up in blood.

Amplified TCR beta CDR3 regions derived from RNA transcripts. The primer set for the first-round RT-PCR of the TCR CDR3 was HTBI. TCRdb reprocessed the multiplex PCR reads via MiXCR and lists one record per CDR3 protein. The sample has some 800,000 distinct CDR3 sequences, 38% seen once; the top ten hold about 9%. Calling Graves' hyperthyroidism stable meant ophthalmopathy did not progress within 18 months. Diagnostic decisions used clinical symptoms, serum thyroxine and TRAb, thyroid ultrasound and orbital computed tomography. Sequencing input: blood. This TCR was recovered from a man younger than 35 with Graves' hyperthyroidism.

The CDR3 region has the DNA TGTGCCAGCAGTGACAGCATTTCCTTTTTGAGGAACACTGAAGCTTTCTTT. Its translation: CASSDSISFLRNTEAFF. The J gene is TRBJ1-1, the V gene TRBV6-6; maybe TRBD1 (5 bases). This CDR3 is built from 17 residues. The V and J ends lost 5 bases and 1 base respectively, with 20 bases between them. Germline lookup yields CDR1 MNHNY and CDR2 SVGAGI (reference sequence).